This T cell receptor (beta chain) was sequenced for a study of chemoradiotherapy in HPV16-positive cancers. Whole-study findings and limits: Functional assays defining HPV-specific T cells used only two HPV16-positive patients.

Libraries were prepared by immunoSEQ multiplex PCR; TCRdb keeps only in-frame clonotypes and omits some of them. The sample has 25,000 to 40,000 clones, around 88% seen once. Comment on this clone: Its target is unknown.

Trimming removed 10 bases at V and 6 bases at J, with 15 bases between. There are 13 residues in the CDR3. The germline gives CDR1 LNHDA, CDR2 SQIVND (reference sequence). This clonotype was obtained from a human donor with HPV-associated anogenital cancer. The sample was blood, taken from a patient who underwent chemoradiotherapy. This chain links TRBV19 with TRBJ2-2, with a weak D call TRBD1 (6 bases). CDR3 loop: CATLQGYPGELFF. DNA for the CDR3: TGTGCCACTTTACAGGGTTATCCCGGGGAGCTGTTTTTT.